This TCR beta chain was recovered during a study of cytomegalovirus exposure and HLA in healthy donors. Overall study: Among around 200 million T cells, an earlier analysis found around 100 million unique TCR beta sequences. Study-wide results and caveats: Prediction of most subjects' HLA-A and HLA-B alleles by TCR beta sequences was reportedly accurate. There were some V segments, including TRBV6-2 and TRBV6-3, excluded as indistinguishable.

With regard to this clone: Its antigen is undetermined.

Both 60 Vbeta primers and 13 Jbeta primers went into the PCR. Libraries were prepared by immunoSEQ multiplex PCR; TCRdb keeps only in-frame clonotypes and omits some of them. The data show around 220,000 clones, with less than 80% seen just once and about 0.22% held by the top ten. CDR3 length: 15 residues. Trimming removed 0 bases from V and 0 bases from J, with 9 bases in between. Germline V gene sequence: CDR1 PRHDT, CDR2 FYEKMQ (reference sequence). The clonotype comes from a girl aged 2 to 10 in good health and CMV-seronegative. Sequenced: PBMCs. The V gene is TRBV13, the J gene TRBJ2-7; tentatively, D is TRBD1 (5 bases). The CDR3 bases are TGTGCCAGCAGCTTAGGGCGACAGAGCTCCTACGAGCAGTACTTC. Amino acids: CASSLGRQSSYEQYF.